A selection of T cell receptor beta chains follows, all from one sample in a study of cytomegalovirus exposure and HLA in healthy donors. The table came from immunoSEQ multiplex PCR; TCRdb's copy has only in-frame clones and leaves some out. The table has about 200,000 clones, 70% to 80% seen once. Sequenced input: PBMCs. Receptor source: a girl aged 5-17 years in good health and CMV-seropositive. Both conserved end residues are part of each CDR3. Fields, in order: V gene, D gene, clone size, J gene, CDR3 protein, CDR3 DNA. D genes are given only for firm matches. Size tells how often a clone was seen (once, few, many) or the class of an expanded clone, and some rows leave it out.

TRBV4-2,TRBD2,NA,TRBJ2-5,CASSQEYRTSGGIQETQYF,TGTGCCAGCAGCCAAGAGTATCGGACTAGCGGGGGAATACAAGAGACCCAGTACTTC
TRBV7-8,NA,NA,TRBJ2-1,CASSTTSSSYNEQFF,TGTGCCAGCAGCACTACTAGTAGCTCCTACAATGAGCAGTTCTTC
TRBV6-4,NA,NA,TRBJ1-1,CASSETQGNTEAFF,TGTGCCAGCAGTGAAACCCAGGGGAACACTGAAGCTTTCTTT
TRBV4-3,NA,few,TRBJ1-1,CASSQVVQWAGNTEAFF,TGCGCCAGCAGCCAAGTGGTCCAATGGGCCGGGAACACTGAAGCTTTCTTT
TRBV6-5,TRBD1,NA,TRBJ2-1,CASSYGTGRHNEQFF,TGTGCCAGCAGTTACGGGACAGGACGGCACAATGAGCAGTTCTTC
TRBV7-8,TRBD1,NA,TRBJ1-6,CASSLGTGANNSPLHF,TGTGCCAGCAGCTTGGGGACAGGGGCAAATAATTCACCCCTCCACTTT
TRBV18,TRBD2,NA,TRBJ2-1,CASSRTSGVDSYNEQFF,TGTGCCAGCTCTCGGACTAGCGGGGTAGATTCCTACAATGAGCAGTTCTTC
TRBV27,NA,NA,TRBJ2-3,CASKADATDTQYF,TGTGCCAGCAAAGCGGACGCGACAGATACGCAGTATTTT
TRBV13,NA,NA,TRBJ2-7,CASSQEMDEQYF,TGTGCCAGCAGCCAAGAGATGGACGAGCAGTACTTC
TRBV9,TRBD1,few,TRBJ1-1,CASSVGQGVDTEAFF,TGTGCCAGCAGCGTCGGGCAGGGGGTAGACACTGAAGCTTTCTTT
TRBV4-3,NA,NA,TRBJ1-4,CASSQDPQRAGGEKLFF,TGCGCCAGCAGCCAAGATCCCCAAAGGGCAGGAGGTGAAAAACTGTTTTTT
TRBV4-1,NA,NA,TRBJ2-7,CASSQDDRSGSYEQYF,TGCGCCAGCAGCCAAGATGACAGGTCTGGCTCCTACGAGCAGTACTTC
TRBV5-1,TRBD1,NA,TRBJ1-5,CASSWTGGDQPQHF,TGCGCCAGCAGTTGGACAGGGGGTGATCAGCCCCAGCATTTT
TRBV19,TRBD1,NA,TRBJ1-2,CASTRSTGGNYGYTF,TGTGCCAGTACCCGATCGACAGGGGGGAACTATGGCTACACCTTC
TRBV12-5,TRBD1,NA,TRBJ2-3,CASGLVGFGQGQYF,TGTGCTAGTGGTTTGGTAGGGTTTGGACAGGGGCAGTATTTT
TRBV19,TRBD2,NA,TRBJ2-1,CASSIEAGPYNEQFF,TGTGCCAGTAGTATAGAAGCGGGGCCTTACAATGAGCAGTTCTTC
TRBV18,TRBD2,NA,TRBJ2-3,CASSPRPRAGGLRSTDTQYF,TGTGCCAGCTCACCACGCCCCCGGGCGGGGGGGCTAAGGAGCACAGATACGCAGTATTTT
TRBV5-8,NA,NA,TRBJ1-1,CASSHQTADTEAFF,TGTGCCAGCAGCCACCAGACAGCCGACACTGAAGCTTTCTTT
TRBV29-1,TRBD1,NA,TRBJ2-2,CSVALGTDAGELFF,TGCAGCGTTGCACTGGGGACAGATGCCGGGGAGCTGTTTTTT
TRBV2,TRBD2,NA,TRBJ2-1,CASSDGLAGGHRFF,TGTGCCAGCAGTGACGGCCTAGCGGGGGGGCATAGGTTCTTC
TRBV6-1,NA,few,TRBJ1-3,CASRAGPRNTIYF,TGTGCCAGCAGAGCGGGACCGAGAAACACCATATATTTT
TRBV2,TRBD2,NA,TRBJ2-5,CASSFSSGGETQYF,TGTGCCAGCAGTTTCTCTAGCGGGGGAGAGACCCAGTACTTC
TRBV6-6,TRBD1,NA,TRBJ2-7,CASSSTGTSYEQYF,TGTGCCAGCAGTTCGACAGGGACCTCCTACGAGCAGTACTTC